Listed below are T cell receptor beta chains from one sample, sequenced in a study of blood T cells in healthy people across ages. One entry per CDR3 protein results from TCRdb running MiXCR on the 5' RACE reads. The sample has 1 million to 1.2 million distinct CDR3 sequences, 35% to 40% seen once; the top ten hold around 13%. Input material: blood. Receptors originate from a man between 18 and 29 years old in good health. Both conserved end residues are trimmed from each CDR3.

V: TRBV20-1
J: TRBJ2-2
CDR3: SAREGASGAGELF

V: TRBV4-2
J: TRBJ2-3
CDR3: ASSTDQGTDTQY

V: TRBV12-3/TRBV12-4
J: TRBJ2-1
CDR3: ASSASFRDRRNEQF

V: TRBV9
J: TRBJ2-5
CDR3: ASSALQPARVMHEQY

V: TRBV20-1
J: TRBJ1-5
CDR3: SAGRKNQPQH

V: TRBV20-1
J: TRBJ2-3
CDR3: SALSGGLRDTQY

V: TRBV20-1
J: TRBJ1-2
CDR3: SASPDSVYGYT

V: TRBV9
J: TRBJ2-2
CDR3: ASSASGAGELF

V: TRBV6-1
J: TRBJ2-5
CDR3: ASSEGLTSGGPQETQY

V: TRBV3-1
J: TRBJ2-1
CDR3: ASSLLSGYNEQF

V: TRBV11-1
J: TRBJ2-6
CDR3: ASSLVVAGANVLT

V: TRBV4-3
J: TRBJ1-1
CDR3: ASSQSASPGPGPNTEAF

V: TRBV11-2
J: TRBJ2-7
CDR3: ASSPNLVRNEQY

V: TRBV11-2
J: TRBJ2-7
CDR3: ASSPKWTELSYEQY

V: TRBV20-1
J: TRBJ2-7
CDR3: SARDRVRATYEQY

V: TRBV7-9
J: TRBJ2-3
CDR3: ASSLAPTLTDTQY

V: TRBV5-1
J: TRBJ1-1
CDR3: ASSLEGKSMNTEAF

V: TRBV5-1
J: TRBJ1-2
CDR3: ASSREWAYGYT

V: TRBV6-5
J: TRBJ2-1
CDR3: ASSYQMTGFDEQF

V: TRBV28
J: TRBJ2-5
CDR3: ASSPTGTRETQY

V: TRBV3-1
J: TRBJ1-4
CDR3: ASSQKAGIANEKLF

V: TRBV4-2
J: TRBJ2-4
CDR3: ASSPTNLGGRGPSNEQY

V: TRBV20-1
J: TRBJ1-1
CDR3: SASRAGYTEAF

V: TRBV10-3
J: TRBJ2-2
CDR3: AISDLDRDTGELF

V: TRBV2
J: TRBJ1-1
CDR3: ASTKDGNTEAF

V: TRBV6-6
J: TRBJ1-1
CDR3: ASSYAPRGGEAEAF

V: TRBV4-3
J: TRBJ2-4
CDR3: ASSQASGTDPQY

V: TRBV20-1
J: TRBJ2-3
CDR3: SAERGPSTDTQY

V: TRBV29-1
J: TRBJ1-1
CDR3: SVEDGRGGQGIAF

V: TRBV6-6
J: .
CDR3: ASAGAIYEQY

V: TRBV5-1
J: TRBJ2-1
CDR3: ASSLLAGSYNEQF

V: TRBV9
J: TRBJ2-5
CDR3: ASSVAVTQY

V: TRBV20-1
J: TRBJ1-1
CDR3: SAIGGVNTEAF

V: TRBV5-1
J: TRBJ1-1
CDR3: ASSLAVGRGLLDTEAF

V: TRBV27
J: TRBJ1-1
CDR3: ASSFYGTGGVDEAF

V: TRBV29-1
J: TRBJ1-2
CDR3: SVVVAGIYGYT

V: TRBV20-1
J: TRBJ2-2
CDR3: SVGRNTGELF

V: TRBV6-2/TRBV6-3
J: TRBJ2-2
CDR3: ASRVAGGRTGELF

V: TRBV15
J: TRBJ1-2
CDR3: ATTPRTSANYGYT

V: TRBV9
J: TRBJ1-4
CDR3: ASSPGQGAVDEKLF

V: TRBV27
J: TRBJ1-4
CDR3: ASSLGAGGGLGEKLF

V: TRBV20-1
J: TRBJ2-3
CDR3: SVTPRDRTDTQY

V: TRBV7-9
J: TRBJ1-6
CDR3: ASTQRADYNSPLH

V: TRBV12-3/TRBV12-4
J: TRBJ2-5
CDR3: ASSLGTSGGAGQETKY

V: TRBV20-1
J: TRBJ2-7
CDR3: SARNSQGAYEQY

V: TRBV6-5
J: TRBJ1-2
CDR3: ASTANGRLYGYT

V: TRBV5-1
J: TRBJ2-1
CDR3: ASSQDRQGFNNEQF

V: TRBV28
J: TRBJ2-7
CDR3: ASSFQGVRDEQY

V: TRBV2
J: TRBJ1-1
CDR3: ASSADRARTEAF

V: TRBV7-2
J: TRBJ1-2
CDR3: ASSLVAADGYT

V: TRBV29-1
J: TRBJ1-2
CDR3: SVGVGGDGYT

V: TRBV7-9
J: TRBJ2-2
CDR3: ASSFLQTGGRRTGELF

V: TRBV14
J: TRBJ1-2
CDR3: ASSRRQNSANYGYT